The 11 T cell receptor beta chains reported below all come from one sample, sequenced in a study of T cell responses to AZD1222 COVID-19 vaccine. TCRdb's copy holds only in-frame clones and misses some; the assay was immunoSEQ multiplex PCR. This table has more than 140,000 clones, around 88% appearing once. The sample consisted of peripheral blood, taken on day 0 of AZD1222 vaccination. These receptor sequences come from an adult in good health.

The chain is built from TRBV4-2 and TRBJ2-3; D may be TRBD2 (6 bases). Germline lookup yields CDR1 LGHNA and CDR2 YNFKEQ. The CDR3 sequence is 15 residues long. V shed 0 bases and J shed 3 bases, with 10 bases lying between them. This CDR3 is CASSQDEEGTDTQYF. In nucleotides, the CDR3 is TGTGCCAGCAGCCAAGATGAGGAGGGGACAGATACGCAGTATTTT.

The chain couples TRBV19 to TRBJ1-3; D gene uncertain. The CDR3 has 14 amino acids. V was pared by 3 bases and J by 0 bases, with 6 bases between. Germline V gene data show CDR1 as LNHDA and CDR2 as SQIVND (reference sequence). CDR3 amino acids: CASSMAASGNTIYF. The DNA for the CDR3 is TGTGCCAGTAGTATGGCAGCCTCTGGAAACACCATATATTTT.

The chain couples TRBV3-1 (or the pseudogene TRBV3-2) to TRBJ1-2; D gene uncertain. The CDR3 is 15 residues long. Germline loops: CDR1 LGHDT, CDR2 YNNKEL (reference sequence). V was pared by 0 bases and J by 4 bases, with 12 bases between. CDR3 region: CASSQESGPLYGYTF. The CDR3 DNA reads TGTGCCAGCAGCCAAGAATCAGGCCCCCTCTATGGCTACACCTTC.

This clone has only one observation. V usage is TRBV6-5 and J usage is TRBJ1-2; D is ambiguous. This CDR3 is built from 13 residues. The germline V gene encodes CDR1 MNHEY and CDR2 SVGAGI. The germline V and J ends were trimmed by 6 bases and 5 bases, with 13 bases remaining between them. CDR3 coding DNA: TGTGCCAGCAGCCGGGCACAGATATATGGCTACACCTTC. It yields the protein CASSRAQIYGYTF.

This chain connects TRBV18 to TRBJ2-1; D is unclear. From germline, CDR1 is KGHSH and CDR2 LQKENI. The CDR3 sequence is 12 residues long. Between the trimmed V and J ends, which lost 5 bases and 5 bases, there was a span of 7 bases. This CDR3 is CASSSTDNEQFF. The DNA for the CDR3 is TGTGCCAGCTCAAGTACAGACAATGAGCAGTTCTTC. Variable domain in full (rest from reference TRBV18 and TRBJ2-1): NAGVMQNPRHLVRRRGQEARLRCSPMKGHSHVYWYRQLPEEGLKFMVYLQKENIIDESGMPKERFSAEFPKEGPSILRIQQVVRGDSAAYFCASSSTDNEQFFGPGTRLTVL.

The V and J genes are TRBV19 and TRBJ2-3; 9 positions match TRBD2. CDR1 is LNHDA and CDR2 is SQIVND in the germline V gene (reference sequence). The CDR3 has 14 residues. The CDR3 DNA follows: TGTGCGACAAGTGGCGGGAGGGCTACAGATACGCAGTATTTT. Protein: CATSGGRATDTQYF.

The rearrangement uses TRBV6-2 or TRBV6-3 and TRBJ2-6; 7 nucleotides align to TRBD1. The germline V gene has CDR1 MNHEY and CDR2 SVGEGT. After removal of 0 bases from V and 0 bases from J, the junction contained 8 bases not matched to a gene. The CDR3 totals 19 residues. In DNA, the CDR3 is TGTGCCAGCAGTTACTCATACAGGGGTCAAAGCTCTGGGGCCAACGTCCTGACTTTC. This gives the protein CASSYSYRGQSSGANVLTF.

The gene calls are TRBV19 and TRBJ1-3; tentatively, D is TRBD1 (5 bases). Germline assignment: CDR1 LNHDA and CDR2 SQIVND (reference sequence). V lost 7 bases to trimming and J lost 0 bases, with 13 bases between them. The CDR3 consists of 15 residues. The chain's CDR3 is CASTPRGPSGNTIYF. The DNA for the CDR3 is TGTGCCAGTACGCCAAGGGGCCCCTCTGGAAACACCATATATTTT.

The CDR3 bases are TGTGCCAGCTCACCACCAGGACAGGTCCCGAGCTACACCTTC. Protein sequence: CASSPPGQVPSYTF. V gene TRBV18 combines with J gene TRBJ1-2; 7 bases map to TRBD1. Trimming took 0 bases from V and 9 from J; bases not matched to a gene: 7. CDR3 length equals 14 residues. Germline CDR1 KGHSH, CDR2 LQKENI.

The J gene is TRBJ2-5, the V gene TRBV6-5; TRBD2 might be the D (5 bases). The ends were cut back, 8 bases at V and 6 bases at J, with 7 bases in the middle. Germline CDR1 and CDR2: MNHEY and SVGAGI. The CDR3 runs 10 residues. CDR3 sequence (DNA): TGTGCCAGCGGGGAGCAGACCCAGTACTTC. Translated: CASGEQTQYF.

This chain joins TRBV19 and TRBJ2-2; D is possibly TRBD1 or TRBD2 (5 bases each). Trimming shortened V by 5 bases and J by 0 bases, and 13 bases separated the two germline ends. This CDR3 spans 16 amino acids. In germline, CDR1 is LNHDA, CDR2 SQIVND (reference sequence). The CDR3, as DNA: TGTGCCAGTAGTCTTCCGAGGGGCGCGAACACCGGGGAGCTGTTTTTT. It codes for CASSLPRGANTGELFF.